The 3 T cell receptor beta chains below were found in one sample sequenced in a study of shared T cell receptors in the human thymus. Profiled with immunoSEQ multiplex PCR; TCRdb holds only in-frame clones, not every one. This table has hundreds of thousands of clones, 80% to 90% appearing once. These data were likewise used in another study, on human thymus T cells.

Sequencing used thymocytes. Receptors originate from a girl in the first two years of life with a congenital heart defect.

This chain links TRBV7-9 with TRBJ1-5, with 7 bases matching TRBD1. The V segment lost 5 bases and the J segment 0 bases; nucleotides outside the gene matches: 1. Germline V gene sequence: CDR1 SEHNR, CDR2 FQNEAQ (reference sequence). The CDR3 sequence is 14 residues long. The CDR3 DNA is TGTGCCAGCAGCAGGGACAGTAGCAATCAGCCCCAGCATTTT. Translation: CASSRDSSNQPQHF.

This chain connects TRBV28 to TRBJ2-7; 10 bases line up with TRBD1. Germline CDR1 and CDR2: MDHEN and SYDVKM. J was trimmed by 4 bases and V by 1 base; bases with no gene match: 13. The CDR3 has 18 amino acids. The CDR3, as DNA: TGTGCCAGCAGTTTATTAACGGTCGGGGGACAGGGGTCATACGAGCAGTACTTC. Amino acids: CASSLLTVGGQGSYEQYF.

The CDR3 protein is CSALDSRSTF. The CDR3 region has the DNA TGCAGTGCCCTGGACAGTCGTTCCACCTTC. The chain links TRBV20-1 to TRBJ1-2; TRBD1 is a possible D gene (6 bases). The CDR3 has 10 amino acids. The V end lost 6 bases, the J end lost 13 bases, and 15 bases lay between the germline ends. Germline assignment: CDR1 DFQATT and CDR2 SNEGSKA (reference sequence).